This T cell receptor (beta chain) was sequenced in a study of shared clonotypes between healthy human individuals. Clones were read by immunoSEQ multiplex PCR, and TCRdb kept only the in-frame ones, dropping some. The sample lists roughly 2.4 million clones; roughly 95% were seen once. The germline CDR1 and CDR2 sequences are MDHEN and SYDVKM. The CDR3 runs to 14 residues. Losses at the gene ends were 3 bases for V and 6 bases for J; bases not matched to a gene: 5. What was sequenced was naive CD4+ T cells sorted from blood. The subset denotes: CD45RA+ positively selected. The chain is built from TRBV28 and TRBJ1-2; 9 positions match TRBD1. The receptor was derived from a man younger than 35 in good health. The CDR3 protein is CASSFGDRVDGYTF. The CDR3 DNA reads TGTGCCAGCAGTTTCGGGGACAGGGTGGATGGCTACACCTTC.